The source of this T cell receptor (beta chain) is a study of immune cell composition in non-small cell lung cancer. Study observations and caveats: Clones >0.5% enriched in tumour were rarer in adenocarcinoma (approximately 33%) than squamous (approximately 75%). Adenocarcinomas with higher top tumour-associated clone frequency had more reactive TILs. Smoking pack-years did not significantly correlate with tumour TCR-beta clonality.

CDR1 is MGHRA and CDR2 is YSYEKL in the germline V gene. V lost 3 bases to trimming and J lost 6 bases, with 3 bases between them. This CDR3 is built from 10 residues. The method was immunoSEQ multiplex PCR; TCRdb's version includes in-frame clones alone and lacks a portion of them. The profile shows some 4,000 clones, about 73% of them singletons. This clone is large (0.1 to 1%). The antigen is undetermined. The chain is built from TRBV4-1 and TRBJ2-7, with D hard to call. This TCR was sampled from a human donor with non-small cell lung cancer. The sample consisted of lung tumor tissue. The CDR3 DNA sequence: TGCGCCAGCAGCCACAGCGAGCAGTACTTC. Protein: CASSHSEQYF.